This TCR beta chain was captured in a study of blood T cell repertoires in COVID-19. Overall study context: Both acute and convalescent COVID-19 samples were obtained from the United States, Italy and Spain. PBMCs, B-cell-depleted T cells, or T cells were the source of the cDNA or gDNA that made up the material.

In the original workflow: Amplified reference gene primers provided the basis for estimating nucleated cell counts. The table came from immunoSEQ multiplex PCR; TCRdb's copy has only in-frame clones and leaves some out. The V and J calls and the clone size are those of that table, but D and trimming were determined from the DNA. The table shows some 130,000 clones, with about 80% occurring only once. The sample was PBMCs or T cells enriched from blood (not recorded which). The TCR originated in a man aged 35 to 55 with acute COVID-19.

The CDR3 DNA sequence: TGCGCCAGCAGTGATCCCGTTAGCGGGATTAGAACAGATACGCAGTATTTT. This codes for CASSDPVSGIRTDTQYF. This sequence joins TRBV10-1 and TRBJ2-3; 8 nucleotides agree with TRBD2. Germline V lookup: CDR1 WNHNN, CDR2 SYGVQD (reference sequence). The V gene end was trimmed by 3 bases and the J gene end by 3 bases; junction bases not matched to a gene: 11. The CDR3 runs to 17 residues.